The 2 T cell receptor beta chains in this list originate from one sample, sequenced in a study of CD8+ T cells in alopecia areata. Reverse transcribed after extraction, RNA yielded cDNA as the sequencing template. Clones were read by immunoSEQ multiplex PCR, and TCRdb kept only the in-frame ones, dropping some. Of 150,000 to 200,000 clones detected, around three fifths appear once; the ten largest clones hold about 15%. Sequenced material: CD4+ T cells sorted from blood, taken at week 0. These receptors were taken from a human donor with alopecia areata.

This sequence joins TRBV7-2 and TRBJ1-1, with 7 bases matching TRBD1. CDR3 length equals 14 residues. The V and J ends lost 3 bases and 0 bases, in that order; junction bases with no gene match: 1. The germline CDR1 and CDR2 sequences are SGHTA and FQGNSA. The CDR3 sequence: CASSLGQLNTEAFF. The CDR3 region has the DNA TGTGCCAGCAGCTTGGGACAGTTGAACACTGAAGCTTTCTTT.

This chain uses TRBV2 with TRBJ2-2, with D maybe TRBD2 (5 bases). The CDR3 sequence is 13 residues long. Germline V gene data show CDR1 as SNHLY and CDR2 as FYNNEI. The V gene lost 10 bases and the J gene lost 5 bases, with 14 bases spanning the gap. The CDR3, as DNA: TGTGCCACCACGGACCCGGGGACCGGGGAGCTGTTTTTT. It yields the protein CATTDPGTGELFF. The variable domain in full, completed from reference TRBV2 and TRBJ2-2, reads EPEVTQTPSHQVTQMGQEVILRCVPISNHLYFYWYRQILGQKVEFLVSFYNNEISEKSEIFDDQFSVERPDGSNFTLKIRSTKLEDSAMYFCATTDPGTGELFFGEGSRLTVL.